The sequence of this T cell receptor (beta chain) was determined in a study of T cell responses to AZD1222 COVID-19 vaccine. The CDR3 consists of 19 residues. The germline V gene has CDR1 SGHNT and CDR2 YYREEE (reference sequence). After removal of 1 base from V and 1 base from J, the junction contained 11 bases not matched to a gene. Measured with immunoSEQ multiplex PCR; TCRdb has only the in-frame clones, and not every one. The profile shows under 170,000 clones, roughly 92% of them singletons. This chain uses TRBV5-4 with TRBJ2-1; TRBD2 agrees at 10 bases. Sequences were derived from peripheral blood, sampled on day 0 of AZD1222 vaccination. This receptor was obtained from an adult in good health. CDR3 sequence: CASSLQREGFLNSYNEQFF. As DNA, the CDR3 is TGTGCCAGCAGCTTGCAGCGGGAGGGTTTTCTGAATTCCTACAATGAGCAGTTCTTC. Drawing the rest from reference TRBV5-4 and TRBJ2-1, the complete variable domain is ETGVTQSPTHLIKTRGQQVTLRCSSQSGHNTVSWYQQALGQGPQFIFQYYREEENGRGNFPPRFSGLQFPNYSSELNVNALELDDSALYLCASSLQREGFLNSYNEQFFGPGTRLTVL.